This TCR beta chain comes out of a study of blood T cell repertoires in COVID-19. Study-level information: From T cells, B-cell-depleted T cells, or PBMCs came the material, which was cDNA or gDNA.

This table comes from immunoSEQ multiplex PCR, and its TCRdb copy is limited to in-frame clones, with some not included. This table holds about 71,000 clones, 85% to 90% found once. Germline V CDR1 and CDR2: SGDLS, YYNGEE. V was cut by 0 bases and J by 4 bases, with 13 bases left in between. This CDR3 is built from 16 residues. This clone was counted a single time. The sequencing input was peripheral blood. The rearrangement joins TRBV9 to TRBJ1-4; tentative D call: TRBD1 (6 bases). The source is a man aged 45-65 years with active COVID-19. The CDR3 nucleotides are TGTGCCAGCAGCGTAGCTGGGGGGGCCCTTAATGAAAAACTGTTTTTT. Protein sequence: CASSVAGGALNEKLFF.